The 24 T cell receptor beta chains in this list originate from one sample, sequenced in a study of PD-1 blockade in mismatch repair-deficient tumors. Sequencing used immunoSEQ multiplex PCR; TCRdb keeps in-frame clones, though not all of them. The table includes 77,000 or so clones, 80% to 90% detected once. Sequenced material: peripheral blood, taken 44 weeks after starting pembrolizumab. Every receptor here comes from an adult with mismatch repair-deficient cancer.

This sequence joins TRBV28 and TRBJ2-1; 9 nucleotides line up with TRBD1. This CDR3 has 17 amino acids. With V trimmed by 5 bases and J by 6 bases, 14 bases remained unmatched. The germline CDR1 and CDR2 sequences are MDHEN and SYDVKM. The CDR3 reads CASSPSAAGQGSNEQFF. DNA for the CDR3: TGTGCCAGCAGTCCCTCCGCCGCGGGACAGGGCAGCAATGAGCAGTTCTTC.

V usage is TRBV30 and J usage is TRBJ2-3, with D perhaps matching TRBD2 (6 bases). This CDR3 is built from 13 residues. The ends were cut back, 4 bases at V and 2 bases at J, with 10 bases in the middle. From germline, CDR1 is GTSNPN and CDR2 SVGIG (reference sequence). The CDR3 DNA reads TGTGCCTGGAACCGGGAGAACACAGATACGCAGTATTTT. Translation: CAWNRENTDTQYF.

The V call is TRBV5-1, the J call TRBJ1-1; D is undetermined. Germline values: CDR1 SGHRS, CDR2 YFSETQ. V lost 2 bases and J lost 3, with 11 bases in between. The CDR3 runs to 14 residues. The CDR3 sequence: CASSFIGSHTEAFF. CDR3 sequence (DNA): TGCGCCAGCAGCTTCATCGGGAGTCACACTGAAGCTTTCTTT.

CDR3: CTSSQAGLIYEQYF. In nucleotides, the CDR3 is TGCACCAGCAGCCAAGCGGGACTCATCTACGAGCAGTACTTC. The chain uses TRBV1 and TRBJ2-7; the table gives TRBD2 as D, unverified against the DNA. TRBV1 constitutes a pseudogene. This CDR3 comprises 14 residues.

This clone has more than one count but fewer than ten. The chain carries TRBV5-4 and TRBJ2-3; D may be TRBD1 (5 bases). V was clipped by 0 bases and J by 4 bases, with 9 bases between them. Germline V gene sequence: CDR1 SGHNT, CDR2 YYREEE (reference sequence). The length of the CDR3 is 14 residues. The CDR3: CASSLVGEADTQYF. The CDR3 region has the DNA TGTGCCAGCAGCTTGGTAGGGGAAGCAGATACGCAGTATTTT.

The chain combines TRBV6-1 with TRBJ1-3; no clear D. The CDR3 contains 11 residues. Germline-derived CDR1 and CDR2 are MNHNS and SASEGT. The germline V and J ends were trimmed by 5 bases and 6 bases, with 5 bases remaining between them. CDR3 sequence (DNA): TGTGCCAGCAGTTACAAAAACACCATATATTTT. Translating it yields CASSYKNTIYF.

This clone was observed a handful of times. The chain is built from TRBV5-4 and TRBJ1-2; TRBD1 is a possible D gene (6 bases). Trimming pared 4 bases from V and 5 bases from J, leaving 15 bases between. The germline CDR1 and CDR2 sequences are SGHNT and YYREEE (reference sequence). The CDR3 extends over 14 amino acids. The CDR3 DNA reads TGTGCCAGCAGCGGTAAGGGGGGCGAATATGGCTACACCTTC. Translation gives CASSGKGGEYGYTF.

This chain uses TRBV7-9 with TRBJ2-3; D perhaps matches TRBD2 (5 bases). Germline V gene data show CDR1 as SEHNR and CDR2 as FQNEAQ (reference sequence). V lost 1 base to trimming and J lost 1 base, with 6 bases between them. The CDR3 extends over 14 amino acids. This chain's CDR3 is CASSLVGGTDTQYF. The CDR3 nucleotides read TGTGCCAGCAGCTTAGTGGGAGGCACAGATACGCAGTATTTT.

This CDR3 reads CASSLEGPRSTEQYF. For the CDR3, the DNA is TGTGCCAGCAGCTTAGAAGGTCCCAGGTCGACGGAGCAGTACTTC. This chain joins TRBV7-8 and TRBJ2-7, with D unresolved. The ends were cut back, 1 base at V and 7 bases at J, with 17 bases in the middle. CDR1 and CDR2 from the germline V gene are SGHVS and FQNEAQ. The CDR3 is 15 amino acids. Drawing the rest from reference TRBV7-8 and TRBJ2-7, the complete variable domain is GAGVSQSPRYKVAKRGQDVALRCDPISGHVSLFWYQQALGQGPEFLTYFQNEAQLDKSGLPSDRFFAERPEGSVSTLKIQRTQQEDSAVYLCASSLEGPRSTEQYFGPGTRLTVT.

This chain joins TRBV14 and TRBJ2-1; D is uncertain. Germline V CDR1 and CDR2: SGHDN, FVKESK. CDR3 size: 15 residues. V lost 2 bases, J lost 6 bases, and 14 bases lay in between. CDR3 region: CASSQRAKRVNEQFF. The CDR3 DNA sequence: TGTGCCAGCAGCCAACGAGCAAAAAGGGTCAATGAGCAGTTCTTC.

The CDR3: CASSYYRGQATNEKLFF. CDR3 DNA: TGTGCCAGCAGCTATTACCGGGGCCAGGCAACTAATGAAAAACTGTTTTTT. The chain has TRBV7-9 and TRBJ1-4; D perhaps matches TRBD1 (5 bases). The CDR3 runs to 17 residues. Germline V gene lookup returns CDR1 SEHNR and CDR2 FQNEAQ (reference sequence). Between the trimmed V and J ends, which lost 4 bases and 0 bases, there was a span of 15 bases.

The CDR3 bases are TGTGCCAGCAGCCAAGACAGCGGCCTAACCTACGAGCAGTACTTC. It yields the protein CASSQDSGLTYEQYF. The chain combines TRBV11-3 with TRBJ2-7; D may match TRBD1 or TRBD2 (5 bases each). The V end was cut by 5 bases, the J end by 2 bases, with 16 bases between. CDR3 length equals 15 residues. CDR1 and CDR2 (germline): SGHNT, YENEEA.

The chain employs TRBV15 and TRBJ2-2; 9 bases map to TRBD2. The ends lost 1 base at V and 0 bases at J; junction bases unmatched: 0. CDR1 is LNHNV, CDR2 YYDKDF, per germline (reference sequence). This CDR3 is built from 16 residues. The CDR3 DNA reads TGTGCCACCAGCAGAGGCGGGAGGGCGAACACCGGGGAGCTGTTTTTT. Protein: CATSRGGRANTGELFF.

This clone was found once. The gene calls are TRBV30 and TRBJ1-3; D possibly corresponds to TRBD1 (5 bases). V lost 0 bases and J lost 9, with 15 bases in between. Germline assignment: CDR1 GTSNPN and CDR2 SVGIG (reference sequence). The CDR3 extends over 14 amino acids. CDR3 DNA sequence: TGTGCCTGGAGTGTACCAGGGAATCGGGGCACCATATATTTT. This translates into CAWSVPGNRGTIYF.

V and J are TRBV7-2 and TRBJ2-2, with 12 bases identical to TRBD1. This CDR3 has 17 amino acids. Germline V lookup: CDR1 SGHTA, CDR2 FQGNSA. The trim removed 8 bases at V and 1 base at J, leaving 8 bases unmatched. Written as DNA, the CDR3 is TGTGCCAGCCGGGACAGGGGGCACAATTTGAACACCGGGGAGCTGTTTTTT. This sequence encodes CASRDRGHNLNTGELFF.

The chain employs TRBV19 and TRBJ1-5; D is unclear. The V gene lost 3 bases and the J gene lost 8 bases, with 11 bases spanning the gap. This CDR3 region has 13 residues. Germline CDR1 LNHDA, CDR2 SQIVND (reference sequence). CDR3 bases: TGTGCCAGTAGTATTGTTATTCGGGAGCCCCAGCATTTT. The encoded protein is CASSIVIREPQHF.

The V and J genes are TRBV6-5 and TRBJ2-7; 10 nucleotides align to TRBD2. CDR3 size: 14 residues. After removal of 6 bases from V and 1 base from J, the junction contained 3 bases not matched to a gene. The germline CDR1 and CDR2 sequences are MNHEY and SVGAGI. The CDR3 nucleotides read TGTGCCAGCAGATCACTAGCGGGATCCTACGAGCAGTACTTC. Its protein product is CASRSLAGSYEQYF.

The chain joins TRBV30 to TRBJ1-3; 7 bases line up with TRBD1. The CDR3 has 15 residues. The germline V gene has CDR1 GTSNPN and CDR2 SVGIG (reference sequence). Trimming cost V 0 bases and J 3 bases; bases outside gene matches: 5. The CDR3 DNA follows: TGTGCCTGGAGTGTTCAAGGGGGCTTTGGAAACACCATATATTTT. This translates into CAWSVQGGFGNTIYF. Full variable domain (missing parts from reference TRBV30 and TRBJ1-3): SQTIHQWPATLVQPVGSPLSLECTVEGTSNPNLYWYRQAAGRGLQLLFYSVGIGQISSEVPQNLSASRPQDRQFILSSKKLLLSDSGFYLCAWSVQGGFGNTIYFGEGSWLTVV.

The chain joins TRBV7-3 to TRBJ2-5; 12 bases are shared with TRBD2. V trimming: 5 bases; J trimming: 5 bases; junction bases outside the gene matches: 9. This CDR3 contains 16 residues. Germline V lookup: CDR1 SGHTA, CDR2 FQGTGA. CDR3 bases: TGTGCCAGCAGCCAGACTAGCGGGAGAGGGAATGAGACCCAGTACTTC. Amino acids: CASSQTSGRGNETQYF.

The CDR3 here is CASSPEGQFYEQYF. CDR3 nucleotide sequence: TGTGCCAGCAGCCCAGAGGGACAGTTTTACGAGCAGTACTTC. The gene calls are TRBV6-5 and TRBJ2-7; 7 bases align to TRBD1. There are 14 residues in the CDR3. With V trimmed by 6 bases and J by 4 bases, 9 bases remained unmatched. CDR1 MNHEY and CDR2 SVGAGI come from the germline V gene.

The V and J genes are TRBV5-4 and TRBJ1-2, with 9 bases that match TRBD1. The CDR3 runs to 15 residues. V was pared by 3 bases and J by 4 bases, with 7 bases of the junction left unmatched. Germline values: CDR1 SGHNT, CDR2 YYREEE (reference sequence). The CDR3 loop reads CASSWGTGRLYGYTF. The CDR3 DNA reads TGTGCCAGCAGCTGGGGGACAGGGAGACTCTATGGCTACACCTTC.

CDR3 nucleotide sequence: TGTGCCATCAGTGAGCGGGAGGCCACTGAAGCTTTCTTT. Its translation: CAISEREATEAFF. The chain carries TRBV10-3 and TRBJ1-1; D unresolved. CDR1 is ENHRY, CDR2 SYGVKD, per germline. V was shortened by 2 bases and J by 4 bases, with 8 bases between the two germline ends. The CDR3 covers 13 residues.

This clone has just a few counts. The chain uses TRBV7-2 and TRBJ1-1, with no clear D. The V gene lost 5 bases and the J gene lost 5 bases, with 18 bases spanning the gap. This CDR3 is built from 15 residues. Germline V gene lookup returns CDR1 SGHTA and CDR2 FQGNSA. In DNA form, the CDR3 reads TGTGCCAGCAGCCTGGGATCTGGTCGAGGGACTGAAGCTTTCTTT. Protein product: CASSLGSGRGTEAFF.

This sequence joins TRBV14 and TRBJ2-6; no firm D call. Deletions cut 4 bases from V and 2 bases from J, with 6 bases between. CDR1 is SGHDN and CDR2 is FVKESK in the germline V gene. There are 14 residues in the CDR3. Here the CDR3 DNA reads TGTGCCAGCAGCCCCGGCCCTGGGGCCAACGTCCTGACTTTC. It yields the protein CASSPGPGANVLTF.